A selection of T cell receptor beta chains follows, all from one sample in a study of OX40 agonist ivuxolimab in advanced cancers. Generated by immunoSEQ multiplex PCR, the TCRdb table keeps only in-frame clones and is missing some. Of some 70,000 clones in the sample, about 85% were seen once. The sequenced sample was CD4+ or CD8+ T cells sorted from blood, obtained in a trial of the OX40 agonist ivuxolimab. These receptors were collected from an adult with an advanced solid tumor such as melanoma, head and neck, liver or kidney cancer. Each CDR3 is given with its conserved first and last residue. The D gene is left open where the match is weak. Size is stated for part of the rows, as once, few or many counts, or as a class when the clone is expanded.

v_gene	j_gene	d_gene	abundance	CDR3nt	CDR3aa
TRBV5-1	TRBJ2-1	-	-	TGCGCCAGCAGCCCGCCCACCTGGGCTGGGCAGTTCTTC	CASSPPTWAGQFF
TRBV21-1	TRBJ2-5	-	-	TGTGCCAGCAGCTACTATGAGCGGGACCCATTACAAGAGACCCAGTACTTC	CASSYYERDPLQETQYF
TRBV6-5	TRBJ2-7	TRBD1	-	TGTGCCAGCAGTGCGCGGACAGGGGGGCCCTACGAGCAGTACTTC	CASSARTGGPYEQYF
TRBV6-1	TRBJ2-3	TRBD1	-	TGTGCCAACAAAGACAGGGATAGCCCAGATACGCAGTATTTT	CANKDRDSPDTQYF
TRBV5-1	TRBJ2-1	TRBD2	-	TGCGCCAGCAGCTTGGAAGCGGGGGGGCCCTCCTACAATGAGCAGTTCTTC	CASSLEAGGPSYNEQFF
TRBV6-1	TRBJ1-2	-	-	TGTGCCAGCAGTGAATCCTTAGGGCCTTCAAATGGCTACACCTTC	CASSESLGPSNGYTF
TRBV4-2	TRBJ2-3	-	-	TGTGCCAGCAGCTTAGGCCGGGGCACAGATACGCAGTATTTT	CASSLGRGTDTQYF
TRBV27	TRBJ1-2	-	-	TGTGCCAGCAGTTTATCGAGCGGGTTTAGCTACACCTTC	CASSLSSGFSYTF
TRBV6-6	TRBJ1-5	TRBD1	-	TGTGCCAGCAGTCAAGGACAGGGGTCTCAGCCCCAGCATTTT	CASSQGQGSQPQHF
TRBV29-1	TRBJ2-7	-	few	TGCAGCGTTCTCGGGGAGGCGCAAAGTAGCGAGCAGTACTTC	CSVLGEAQSSEQYF
TRBV5-1	TRBJ1-4	-	-	TGCGCCAGCAGCTCATGGCACCCTAATGAAAAACTGTTTTTT	CASSSWHPNEKLFF
TRBV27	TRBJ2-2	-	-	TGTGCCAGCAATCCAGACCCAGCGAACACCGGGGAGCTGTTTTTT	CASNPDPANTGELFF
TRBV5-4	TRBJ1-2	-	-	TGTGCCAGCGGGGAGGACTATGGCTACACCTTC	CASGEDYGYTF
TRBV4-3	TRBJ2-1	TRBD1	-	TGCGCCAGCAGCCAAGAGGACAGGGGTTTCGACAATGAGCAGTTCTTC	CASSQEDRGFDNEQFF
TRBV4-1	TRBJ2-3	-	once	TGCGCCAGCAGCCAAGTCTCTCAACTCCGAGAGCTTCCAGATACGCAGTATTTT	CASSQVSQLRELPDTQYF
TRBV19	TRBJ1-2	TRBD1	-	TGTGCCAGTAGTGTGGGACAGAGTCACTATGGCTACACCTTC	CASSVGQSHYGYTF
TRBV10-3	TRBJ2-7	TRBD1	-	TGTGCCATCAGTGGGGACAGGTCGACCTACGAGCAGTACTTC	CAISGDRSTYEQYF
TRBV5-5	TRBJ2-5	TRBD2	-	TGTGCCAGCAGCTTGGTAGCGGGGGGTCCCCAAGAGACCCAGTACTTC	CASSLVAGGPQETQYF
TRBV6-5	TRBJ1-2	-	-	TGTGCCAGCAGCCCCGTGGGAGGGGTTGGCTACACCTTC	CASSPVGGVGYTF
TRBV20-1	TRBJ1-1	TRBD1	-	TGCAGTGCTAGAGGGGACAGCAGTGCTTTCTTT	CSARGDSSAFF
TRBV5-1	TRBJ1-1	-	-	TGCGCCAGCAGCTGGGGCAGGACTAACACTGAAGCTTTCTTT	CASSWGRTNTEAFF
TRBV7-8	TRBJ2-5	-	-	TGTGCCAGCAGCTTAGTCGTCACAGCCGGACCGGAGACCCAGTACTTC	CASSLVVTAGPETQYF
TRBV27	TRBJ1-1	-	-	TGTGCCAGCAGTTTATACGGGGGTGAAGCTTTCTTT	CASSLYGGEAFF
TRBV5-1	TRBJ2-3	TRBD1	-	TGCGCCAGCAGCCAACCGGCCGGGACAGCCCCTCGGTTTGGAGATACGCAGTATTTT	CASSQPAGTAPRFGDTQYF
TRBV5-1	TRBJ2-5	TRBD2	few	TGCGCCAGCAGCTTGGGACTAGCGGGGGGTCCACAAGAGACCCAGTACTTC	CASSLGLAGGPQETQYF
TRBV27	TRBJ2-6	TRBD1	-	TGTGCCAGCAGCTCTCCCAGGGGGCCGAGCTCTGGGGCCAACGTCCTGACTTTC	CASSSPRGPSSGANVLTF
TRBV19	TRBJ1-6	-	-	TGTGCCAGTAGTATGGGCAGGGTCGTTAATTCACCCCTCCACTTT	CASSMGRVVNSPLHF
TRBV2	TRBJ1-2	-	-	TGTGCCAGCAGCCTGAACGGCGGCTACACCTTC	CASSLNGGYTF
TRBV2	TRBJ1-5	-	once	TGTGCCAGCAGTGAAGGCGGCAGGTTAGGGAATCAGCCCCAGCATTTT	CASSEGGRLGNQPQHF
TRBV19	TRBJ2-7	-	-	TGTGCCAGTAGTATAGATGGAGTAGCGCAGTACGAGCAGTACTTC	CASSIDGVAQYEQYF
TRBV6-1	TRBJ2-2	-	-	TGTGCCAGCAGTGACCCCGTTCGGAACACCGGGGAGCTGTTTTTT	CASSDPVRNTGELFF
TRBV18	TRBJ1-1	-	-	TGTGCCAGCTCACCGGAGACTCAGACGCTGAACACTGAAGCTTTCTTT	CASSPETQTLNTEAFF
TRBV11-2	TRBJ2-7	-	once	TGTGCCAGCAGACACGGATCCTACGAGCAGTACTTC	CASRHGSYEQYF
TRBV5-4	TRBJ2-5	TRBD2	-	TGTGCCAGCAGCCTGGGGAGTCTAGCGGGGGGCGTCGGGGAGACCCAGTACTTC	CASSLGSLAGGVGETQYF
TRBV2	TRBJ2-2	-	once	TGTGCCAGCAGCGCCATGAAGAACACCGGGGAGCTGTTTTTT	CASSAMKNTGELFF
TRBV28	TRBJ1-5	TRBD1	-	TGTGCCAGCAGTTTAGGGGACAGGCATTATTTT	CASSLGDRHYF
TRBV6-6	TRBJ2-7	-	-	TGTGCCAGCAGTTACCGGGCTCTCGGGACCGACGAGCAGTACTTC	CASSYRALGTDEQYF
TRBV18	TRBJ2-7	-	-	TGTGCCAGCTCACCACGGGATGGCAGTTCGACCTACGAGCAGTACTTC	CASSPRDGSSTYEQYF
TRBV5-1	TRBJ1-1	-	-	TGCGCCAGCAGCGCCGAATCGGGGGGGAAAGCTTTCTTT	CASSAESGGKAFF
TRBV9	TRBJ1-3	TRBD1	once	TGTGCCAGCAGCGTCGGACAGGGATATGGAAACACCATATATTTT	CASSVGQGYGNTIYF
TRBV4-1	TRBJ2-1	-	-	TGCGCCAGCAGCCAAGGGACCGGGATCAGCTCCTACAATGAGCAGTTCTTC	CASSQGTGISSYNEQFF
TRBV5-4	TRBJ2-3	-	-	TGTGCCAGCAGCGGGGCAAATACGCAGTATTTT	CASSGANTQYF
TRBV28	TRBJ1-5	-	-	TGTGCCAGCAGTTTCTCCGTCTTTTTGGGGTCAGTTGATCAGCCCCAGCATTTT	CASSFSVFLGSVDQPQHF